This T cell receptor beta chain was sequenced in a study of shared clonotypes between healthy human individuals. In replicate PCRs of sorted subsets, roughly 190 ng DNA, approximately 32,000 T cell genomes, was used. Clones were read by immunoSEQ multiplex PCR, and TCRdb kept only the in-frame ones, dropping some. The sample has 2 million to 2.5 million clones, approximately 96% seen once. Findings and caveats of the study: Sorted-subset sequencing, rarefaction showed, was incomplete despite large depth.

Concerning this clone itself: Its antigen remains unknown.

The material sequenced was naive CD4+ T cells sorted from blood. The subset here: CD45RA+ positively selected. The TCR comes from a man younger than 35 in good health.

The CDR3 DNA sequence: TGTGCCAGCAGCAAGGACGGACTCACAGATACGCAGTATTTT. Protein: CASSKDGLTDTQYF. V and J are TRBV9 and TRBJ2-3; TRBD2 is a possible D gene (5 bases). The CDR3 loop spans 14 amino acids. Germline assignment: CDR1 SGDLS and CDR2 YYNGEE. Trimming removed 4 bases from V and 2 bases from J, with 11 bases in between.